The 21 T cell receptor beta chains presented below share a single source sample, sequenced in a study of OX40 agonist ivuxolimab in advanced cancers. Only in-frame clones appear in the TCRdb table, and some are missing; sequencing was by immunoSEQ multiplex PCR. Among around 77,000 clones listed, 85% to 95% were seen once. The starting material was CD4+ or CD8+ T cells sorted from blood, obtained in a trial of the OX40 agonist ivuxolimab. These TCRs come from an adult with an advanced solid tumor such as melanoma, head and neck, liver or kidney cancer.

DNA of the CDR3: TGTGCCAGCAGCCAGAGACTAGCGGGAGAAGACGAGCAGTACTTC. Protein product: CASSQRLAGEDEQYF. The rearrangement uses TRBV4-2 and TRBJ2-7, with 12 bases matching TRBD2. V lost 3 bases to trimming and J lost 5 bases; unmatched junction nucleotides: 5. From germline, CDR1 is LGHNA and CDR2 YNFKEQ. The CDR3 is made up of 15 amino acids.

The rearrangement joins TRBV11-2 to TRBJ2-3; TRBD2 matches at 8 bases. This CDR3 has 16 residues. Germline trimming cut 1 base from V and 3 bases from J; bases unmatched to any gene: 6. The V gene's germline CDR1 is SGHAT and CDR2 FQNNGV. The CDR3 spells CASSLGGGRTTDTQYF. The CDR3 bases are TGTGCCAGCAGCTTAGGGGGCGGGAGGACGACAGATACGCAGTATTTT.

At least ten counts were recorded for this clone. The CDR3 DNA sequence: TGTGCCAGCAGCTTGCAATCGAACACCGGGGAGCTGTTTTTT. Translation gives CASSLQSNTGELFF. The chain carries TRBV5-5 and TRBJ2-2; no reliable D call. The V and J ends lost 1 base and 0 bases respectively, with 4 bases between them. The CDR3 loop spans 14 amino acids. Germline CDR1 is SGHKS and CDR2 is YYEKEE (reference sequence).

J is TRBJ2-3 and V is TRBV28; D is possibly TRBD2 (6 bases). The CDR3 extends over 14 amino acids. V lost 2 bases to trimming and J lost 7 bases, with 13 bases between them. Germline CDR1 is MDHEN and CDR2 is SYDVKM. The CDR3 DNA is TGTGCCAGCAGTTTAACCGGGAGTTGGTATACGCAGTATTTT. As protein: CASSLTGSWYTQYF.

This clone was seen only a few times. The chain combines TRBV10-3 with TRBJ1-2; D uncertain. Trimming cost V 8 bases and J 8 bases, with 12 bases left between them. CDR3 length equals 11 residues. Germline V gene sequence: CDR1 ENHRY, CDR2 SYGVKD. CDR3 amino acids: CAIGGRYGYTF. CDR3 nucleotide sequence: TGTGCCATCGGAGGAAGATACGGCTACACCTTC.

The chain combines TRBV7-3 with TRBJ2-7; weak D call: TRBD2 (5 bases). This CDR3 has 14 amino acids. Germline CDR1 reads SGHTA; CDR2 reads FQGTGA. V shed 6 bases and J shed 6 bases, with 18 bases lying between them. CDR3 loop: CASSPTRDSVEQYF. The CDR3 nucleotides are TGTGCCAGCAGTCCTACTAGAGATTCCGTCGAGCAGTACTTC.

The chain links TRBV19 to TRBJ1-4, with TRBD1 identical over 7 bases. Germline CDR1 reads LNHDA; CDR2 reads SQIVND (reference sequence). The CDR3 totals 19 residues. Losses at the gene ends were 4 bases for V and 2 bases for J; bases not matched to a gene: 16. CDR3 sequence (DNA): TGTGCCAGTAGTACTTCATACCGGACAGGATGGGCGACTAATGAAAAACTGTTTTTT. It yields the protein CASSTSYRTGWATNEKLFF.

The genes are TRBV12-5 and TRBJ2-5; 9 nucleotides match TRBD1. The DNA end favors TRBJ2-7, so the J call may be wrong. CDR1 LGHNT and CDR2 FRNRAP come from the germline V gene. This CDR3 has 15 residues. CDR3: CASGLDTGGVHEQYF. CDR3 in DNA: TGTGCTAGTGGTTTGGACACAGGGGGCGTGCACGAGCAGTACTTC.

The gene calls are TRBV20-1 and TRBJ2-1, with 8 positions matching TRBD2. The CDR3 has 9 amino acids. Trimming took 7 bases from V and 15 from J; bases not matched to a gene: 5. In germline, CDR1 is DFQATT, CDR2 SNEGSKA (reference sequence). Here the CDR3 DNA reads TGCAGTGTAGGACTAGCCACGTTCTTC. It translates to CSVGLATFF.

The chain uses TRBV7-9 and TRBJ2-7; perhaps TRBD1 as D (6 bases). Trimming removed 6 bases at V and 2 bases at J, with 14 bases between. The CDR3 runs 14 residues. Germline-derived CDR1 and CDR2 are SEHNR and FQNEAQ (reference sequence). CDR3 loop: CASRGQTGPYEQYF. DNA for the CDR3: TGTGCCAGCAGGGGCCAGACAGGCCCCTACGAGCAGTACTTC.

The chain carries TRBV9 and TRBJ2-2; D not certain. The CDR3 sequence is 16 residues long. The V gene's germline CDR1 is SGDLS and CDR2 YYNGEE. V dropped 2 bases and J dropped 4 bases, with 15 bases sitting between them. The CDR3 spells CASSVPILQLTGELFF. The CDR3, as DNA: TGTGCCAGCAGCGTCCCCATTCTACAGCTCACCGGGGAGCTGTTTTTT.

This chain connects TRBV28 to TRBJ2-6; 9 positions agree with TRBD2. Germline V gene sequence: CDR1 MDHEN, CDR2 SYDVKM. J was trimmed by 0 bases and V by 8 bases; bases with no gene match: 11. The CDR3 is made up of 18 amino acids. CDR3 sequence reads: CASRRGGTSNSGANVLTF. The CDR3 DNA is TGTGCCAGCCGGCGGGGGGGCACGTCAAACTCTGGGGCCAACGTCCTGACTTTC.

Points on this clone: One end of the junction is discordant with germline, which a read error may explain. The chain carries TRBV7-7 and TRBJ2-3; no clear D. The CDR3 runs to 15 residues. From germline, CDR1 is SSHAT and CDR2 FNYEAQ (reference sequence). The DNA of the CDR3 is TGTGCTAGCAGCCCCTTCTCGGCTAACACAGATGCGCAGTATTTT. As protein: CASSPFSANTDAQYF.

The chain is built from TRBV25-1 and TRBJ2-5; 11 bases match TRBD1. The CDR3 extends over 15 amino acids. Germline CDR1 is MGHDK and CDR2 is SYGVNS. Trimming at V came to 2 bases and at J to 6 bases, leaving 5 bases not matched to a gene. CDR3 in amino acids: CASSEMDRGRQTQYF. DNA for the CDR3: TGTGCCAGCAGTGAAATGGACAGGGGGCGTCAGACCCAGTACTTC.

The CDR3 DNA reads as TGTGCCAGCAGTTTAGCTCCGGGGGCATACGAGCAGTACTTC. Its translation is CASSLAPGAYEQYF. The rearrangement uses TRBV28 and TRBJ2-7; D may be TRBD1 or TRBD2 (6 bases each). Per the germline V gene, CDR1 is MDHEN and CDR2 is SYDVKM. This CDR3 contains 14 residues. Trimming stripped 2 bases from V and 4 bases from J, with 12 bases between.

This chain connects TRBV18 to TRBJ1-1; D is perhaps TRBD1 (5 bases). The CDR3 is 12 residues long. V shed 1 base and J shed 8 bases, with 8 bases lying between them. From germline, CDR1 is KGHSH and CDR2 LQKENI. CDR3 DNA: TGTGCCAGCTCACCACTCGGGACCGAAGCTTTCTTT. Protein: CASSPLGTEAFF.

This chain links TRBV19 with TRBJ1-5; D uncertain. CDR1 and CDR2 (germline): LNHDA, SQIVND (reference sequence). The CDR3 loop spans 17 amino acids. V lost 4 bases and J 4 bases, leaving 20 bases between the germline ends. The CDR3 bases are TGTGCCAGTAGTACTTACGACATCCGAGGGTTAAATCAGCCCCAGCATTTT. Its translation is CASSTYDIRGLNQPQHF.

This rearrangement joins TRBV5-6 to TRBJ2-7; unclear D gene. Germline lookup yields CDR1 SGHDT and CDR2 YYEEEE. The CDR3 runs to 13 residues. Between the trimmed V and J ends, which lost 2 bases and 0 bases, there was a span of 6 bases. The CDR3 spells CASSLESSYEQYF. DNA of the CDR3: TGTGCCAGCAGCTTAGAAAGCTCCTACGAGCAGTACTTC. The variable domain in full, completed from reference TRBV5-6 and TRBJ2-7, reads DAGVTQSPTHLIKTRGQQVTLRCSPKSGHDTVSWYQQALGQGPQFIFQYYEEEERQRGNFPDRFSGHQFPNYSSELNVNALLLGDSALYLCASSLESSYEQYFGPGTRLTVT.

This clone has only one observation. The chain carries TRBV7-2 and TRBJ2-7; the D gene is possibly TRBD1 (6 bases). Between the trimmed V and J ends, which lost 5 bases and 7 bases, there was a span of 18 bases. The CDR3 sequence is 14 residues long. Germline lookup yields CDR1 SGHTA and CDR2 FQGNSA. Written as DNA, the CDR3 is TGTGCCAGCAGCCCAAGCCGGGACACGTTTGAGCAGTACTTC. Residues: CASSPSRDTFEQYF. Together with reference TRBV7-2 and TRBJ2-7, the CDR3 gives the full variable domain: GAGVSQSPSNKVTEKGKDVELRCDPISGHTALYWYRQSLGQGLEFLIYFQGNSAPDKSGLPSDRFSAERTGGSVSTLTIQRTQQEDSAVYLCASSPSRDTFEQYFGPGTRLTVT.

This chain's CDR3 is CASSLPIAYEQYF. In nucleotides, the CDR3 is TGTGCCAGCAGTCTTCCTATAGCCTACGAGCAGTACTTC. The genes are TRBV28 and TRBJ2-7, with D uncertain. Trimming cost V 5 bases and J 2 bases, with 10 bases left between them. The CDR3 consists of 13 residues. CDR1 is MDHEN and CDR2 is SYDVKM in the germline V gene.

The J gene is TRBJ2-2, the V gene TRBV18; D is unclear. The germline CDR1 and CDR2 sequences are KGHSH and LQKENI. The CDR3 has 16 amino acids. Trimming pared 3 bases from V and 5 bases from J, leaving 16 bases between. The CDR3 DNA reads as TGTGCCAGCTCACCTGGACGGCCGCCCGTAACCGGGGAGCTGTTTTTT. This encodes CASSPGRPPVTGELFF.